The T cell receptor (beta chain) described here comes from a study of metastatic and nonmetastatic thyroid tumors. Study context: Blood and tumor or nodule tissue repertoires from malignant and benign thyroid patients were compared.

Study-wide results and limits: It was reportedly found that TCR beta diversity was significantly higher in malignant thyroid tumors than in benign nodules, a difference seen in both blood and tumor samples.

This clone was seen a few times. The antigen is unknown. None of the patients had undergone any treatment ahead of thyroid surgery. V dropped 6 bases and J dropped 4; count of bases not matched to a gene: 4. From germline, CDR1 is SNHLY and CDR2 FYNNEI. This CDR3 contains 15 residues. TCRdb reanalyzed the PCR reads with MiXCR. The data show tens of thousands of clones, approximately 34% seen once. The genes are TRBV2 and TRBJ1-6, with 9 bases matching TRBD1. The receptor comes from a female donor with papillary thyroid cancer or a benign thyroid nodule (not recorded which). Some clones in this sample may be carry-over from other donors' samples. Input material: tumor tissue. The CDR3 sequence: CASREQGAYNSPLHF. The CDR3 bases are TGTGCCAGCAGAGAACAGGGGGCTTATAATTCACCCCTCCACTTT.